The 27 T cell receptor beta chains below come from one sample, sequenced in a study of blood T cell repertoires in COVID-19. Generated by immunoSEQ multiplex PCR, the TCRdb table keeps only in-frame clones and is missing some. Among 200,000 to 250,000 clones, about 84% were seen once, and the ten largest hold around 2%. The sequencing sample was made of PBMCs or T cells enriched from blood (not recorded which). The receptors shown here come from a woman in her forties or fifties who had recovered from COVID-19.

The chain recombines TRBV6-2 or TRBV6-3 with TRBJ2-7, with TRBD2 as a possible D gene (6 bases). This CDR3 comprises 16 residues. Germline CDR1 reads MNHEY; CDR2 reads SVGEGT. V gave up 6 bases and J gave up 3 bases, with 21 bases separating them. The CDR3, as DNA: TGTGCCAGCAGCCCCCGGGGGACGACTGGAAACTACGAGCAGTACTTC. It is translated as CASSPRGTTGNYEQYF.

The chain couples TRBV7-3 to TRBJ1-6; D gene ambiguous. The CDR3 has 14 amino acids. V was pared by 2 bases and J by 7 bases, with 9 bases between. Germline V gene lookup returns CDR1 SGHTA and CDR2 FQGTGA. CDR3 in DNA: TGTGCCAGCAGCTTAGGCAGTTCCAATTCACCCCTCCACTTT. It is translated as CASSLGSSNSPLHF.

The rearrangement links TRBV15 to TRBJ1-4; no clear D gene. V shed 2 bases and J shed 15 bases, with 19 bases lying between them. CDR3 size: 14 residues. The germline V gene has CDR1 LNHNV and CDR2 YYDKDF (reference sequence). The CDR3 coding sequence is TGTGCCACCAGCAGAACCGGTGCTTATGATTTGGTGTTTTTT. Its translation is CATSRTGAYDLVFF.

This rearrangement joins TRBV7-8 to TRBJ2-1; possibly TRBD2 for D (5 bases). Germline-derived CDR1 and CDR2 are SGHVS and FQNEAQ. The length of the CDR3 is 17 residues. V dropped 3 bases and J dropped 0 bases, with 15 bases sitting between them. As DNA, the CDR3 is TGTGCCAGCAGCTTCGACCCGGGGAAGAGCTCCTACAATGAGCAGTTCTTC. It is translated as CASSFDPGKSSYNEQFF.

The J gene is TRBJ2-3, the V gene TRBV3-1 (or the pseudogene TRBV3-2); 7 bases align to TRBD1. CDR1 is LGHDT, CDR2 YNNKEL, per germline (reference sequence). This CDR3 contains 16 residues. The trim removed 3 bases at V and 2 bases at J, leaving 8 bases unmatched. Here the CDR3 reads CASSQSRQGITDTQYF. DNA of the CDR3: TGTGCCAGCAGCCAGAGTCGACAGGGTATCACAGATACGCAGTATTTT.

This clone appeared a few times. This chain connects TRBV5-1 to TRBJ1-1; tentatively, D is TRBD1 (5 bases). Per the germline V gene, CDR1 is SGHRS and CDR2 is YFSETQ. Trimming left V 5 bases short and J 5 bases short, with 19 bases between. The CDR3 has 15 amino acids. The CDR3 nucleotides are TGCGCCAGCAGGCCGGAAGGTGGGGGGTTTACTGAAGCTTTCTTT. This translates into CASRPEGGGFTEAFF.

V usage is TRBV29-1 and J usage is TRBJ2-1; D might be TRBD1 (5 bases). The CDR3 extends over 13 amino acids. V lost 4 bases, J lost 8 bases, and 15 bases lay in between. The germline V gene has CDR1 SQVTM and CDR2 ANQGSEA. The CDR3, as DNA: TGCAGCGTTGGGACACCCCCGGGCCATGAGCAGTTCTTC. This gives the protein CSVGTPPGHEQFF.

This clone was found a few times. This chain joins TRBV7-9 and TRBJ2-7; 12 bases agree with TRBD1. V was clipped by 4 bases and J by 5 bases; unmatched bases: 9. The CDR3 has 16 residues. The V gene's germline CDR1 is SEHNR and CDR2 FQNEAQ (reference sequence). This CDR3 reads CASSSAPGQGAHEQYF. The CDR3 DNA is TGTGCCAGCAGCTCCGCCCCGGGACAGGGGGCCCACGAGCAGTACTTC.

The V gene is TRBV18, the J gene TRBJ2-4; 7 bases line up with TRBD1. The CDR3 is 14 amino acids. Germline CDR1 KGHSH, CDR2 LQKENI. The junction had 13 bases not matched to a gene; V was cut back by 2 bases and J by 15 bases. The CDR3 DNA reads TGTGCCAGCTCACCAGGAGTGGTGGAAGGGGGCCCGTACTTC. Translation gives CASSPGVVEGGPYF.

This clone was picked up a small number of times. The CDR3 sequence: CASNFGGREQFF. The CDR3 nucleotides read TGTGCCAGTAATTTTGGGGGCCGGGAGCAGTTCTTC. The chain has TRBV19 and TRBJ2-1; D perhaps matches TRBD1 (6 bases). From germline, CDR1 is LNHDA and CDR2 SQIVND (reference sequence). With 7 bases removed from V and 10 bases from J, the gap between germline ends came to 14 bases. CDR3 length: 12 residues.

V gene TRBV4-1 combines with J gene TRBJ2-2, with 8 bases aligning to TRBD1. V lost 6 bases, J lost 1 base, and 16 bases stayed unmatched. Germline-derived CDR1 and CDR2 are MGHRA and YSYEKL. The CDR3 contains 19 residues. The CDR3 loop reads CASRGQRQGTSVNTGELFF. The CDR3 DNA follows: TGCGCCAGCAGGGGCCAGAGACAGGGGACTTCGGTGAACACCGGGGAGCTGTTTTTT.

The V call is TRBV5-6, the J call TRBJ2-5, with 9 nucleotides matching TRBD2. J gave up 2 bases and V 0 bases, and 5 bases lay outside the gene matches. The CDR3 is made up of 16 amino acids. From germline, CDR1 is SGHDT and CDR2 YYEEEE. Written as DNA, the CDR3 is TGTGCCAGCAGCTTGGGAGCGGGGGGACGACAAGAGACCCAGTACTTC. Translating it yields CASSLGAGGRQETQYF.

This clone was found once. CDR3 amino acids: CASSDGVAEAFF. CDR3 sequence (DNA): TGTGCCAGCAGTGACGGTGTGGCTGAAGCTTTCTTT. The genes are TRBV2 and TRBJ1-1; D gene uncertain. Per the germline V gene, CDR1 is SNHLY and CDR2 is FYNNEI. V dropped 3 bases and J dropped 6 bases, with 8 bases sitting between them. The CDR3 is 12 residues long.

This chain links TRBV19 with TRBJ2-6; 7 bases align to TRBD1. J gave up 2 bases and V 6 bases, and 7 bases lay outside the gene matches. The CDR3 contains 16 residues. CDR1 LNHDA and CDR2 SQIVND come from the germline V gene (reference sequence). The CDR3 spells CASSPDRVTGANVLTF. The CDR3 nucleotides are TGTGCCAGTAGCCCCGACAGGGTGACTGGGGCCAACGTCCTGACTTTC. The variable domain in full, completed from reference TRBV19 and TRBJ2-6, reads DGGITQSPKYLFRKEGQNVTLSCEQNLNHDAMYWYRQDPGQGLRLIYYSQIVNDFQKGDIAEGYSVSREKKESFPLTVTSAQKNPTAFYLCASSPDRVTGANVLTFGAGSRLTVL.

Remarks on this clone: A read error may account for a junction end that differs from germline. This rearrangement joins TRBV11-3 to TRBJ2-7; 8 positions match TRBD1. CDR3 size: 14 residues. Per the germline V gene, CDR1 is SGHNT and CDR2 is YENEEA. CDR3 amino acids: CASSLDRGANEQYF. As DNA, the CDR3 is TGTGCCAGCAGCCTAGACAGGGGTGCCAACGAGCAGTACTTC.

As DNA, the CDR3 is TGCAGCGTCCAGACAGGGGATGAGCAGTTCTTC. This encodes CSVQTGDEQFF. This sequence joins TRBV29-1 and TRBJ2-1, with 8 bases identical to TRBD1. The CDR3 spans 11 residues. The V gene's germline CDR1 is SQVTM and CDR2 ANQGSEA. The junction had 3 bases not matched to a gene; V was cut back by 6 bases and J by 8 bases.

The chain employs TRBV19 and TRBJ2-4, with D possibly matching TRBD2 (7 bases). The CDR3 runs 15 residues. The V and J ends lost 1 base and 4 bases respectively, with 11 bases between them. The germline V gene encodes CDR1 LNHDA and CDR2 SQIVND (reference sequence). As DNA, the CDR3 is TGTGCCAGTAGTATAGTGGGGGGGCCTAAAAACATTCAGTACTTC. This encodes CASSIVGGPKNIQYF.

The rearrangement uses TRBV7-6 and TRBJ2-2; weak D call: TRBD1 (5 bases). The CDR3 runs 12 residues. With 5 bases removed from V and 8 bases from J, the gap between germline ends came to 9 bases. Germline assignment: CDR1 SGHVS and CDR2 FNYEAQ. The CDR3 region is CASSPRQGELFF. The CDR3 DNA sequence: TGTGCCAGCAGCCCCCGACAGGGGGAGCTGTTTTTT.

V and J are TRBV4-1 and TRBJ2-7; D remains unclear. CDR1 is MGHRA, CDR2 YSYEKL, per germline. V was trimmed by 1 base and J by 3 bases, leaving 13 bases between them. This CDR3 contains 15 residues. CDR3: CASSQVSLTHYEQYF. CDR3 DNA sequence: TGCGCCAGCAGCCAAGTGAGCCTTACGCACTACGAGCAGTACTTC.

The chain recombines TRBV6-5 with TRBJ2-7, with D tentatively TRBD1 (5 bases). V dropped 8 bases and J dropped 5 bases, with 13 bases sitting between them. In germline, CDR1 is MNHEY, CDR2 SVGAGI. The CDR3 has 12 amino acids. The CDR3 reads CASAGLLDEQYF. The CDR3 nucleotides are TGTGCCAGCGCAGGGTTGCTCGACGAGCAGTACTTC.

The V and J genes are TRBV29-1 and TRBJ2-3; 7 bases map to TRBD1. The CDR3 is made up of 12 amino acids. From germline, CDR1 is SQVTM and CDR2 ANQGSEA. V gave up 6 bases and J gave up 4 bases; unmatched junction bases: 4. The CDR3 nucleotides are TGCAGCGTAGGACAGGTGGCAGATACGCAGTATTTT. Its translation is CSVGQVADTQYF.

Concerning this clone: Relative to the germline gene, one junction end is altered; a read error may explain this. The chain combines TRBV13 with TRBJ2-1; 9 bases line up with TRBD2. CDR1 is PRHDT, CDR2 FYEKMQ, per germline (reference sequence). CDR3 length: 15 residues. The CDR3 coding sequence is TGTGCCAGCAGTTTAGCGGGGGAGCCAGCCGATGAGCAGTTCTTC. Translation: CASSLAGEPADEQFF.

V usage is TRBV4-3 and J usage is TRBJ2-7, with TRBD1 matching over 8 bases. This CDR3 has 16 residues. Germline V gives CDR1 LGHNA, CDR2 YSLEER. V gave up 4 bases and J gave up 2 bases; unmatched junction bases: 10. Here the CDR3 reads CASSRQKTGDAYEQYF. Written as DNA, the CDR3 is TGCGCCAGCAGCCGACAAAAGACAGGGGACGCCTACGAGCAGTACTTC.

CDR3 coding DNA: TGTGCCAGCAGCCTACGGAGTATGAACGGGGAGCTGTTTTTT. Encoded protein: CASSLRSMNGELFF. V and J are TRBV3-1 (or the pseudogene TRBV3-2) and TRBJ2-2; D unresolved. Germline CDR1 reads LGHDT; CDR2 reads YNNKEL (reference sequence). V lost 4 bases and J lost 7, with 13 bases in between. The CDR3 is 14 residues long.

The V call is TRBV6-6, the J call TRBJ1-5; 8 bases map to TRBD1. The CDR3 runs to 16 residues. Germline CDR1 reads MNHNY; CDR2 reads SVGAGI (reference sequence). Germline trimming cut 5 bases from V and 0 bases from J; bases unmatched to any gene: 6. The chain's CDR3 is CASSPTGALSNQPQHF. In nucleotides, the CDR3 is TGTGCCAGCAGTCCGACAGGGGCCCTTAGCAATCAGCCCCAGCATTTT.

This chain joins TRBV18 and TRBJ2-2, with D possibly matching TRBD1 (5 bases). Germline V CDR1 and CDR2: KGHSH, LQKENI. The CDR3 spans 13 residues. V lost 6 bases and J lost 1, with 6 bases in between. CDR3 sequence: CASSGQNTGELFF. The CDR3 DNA reads TGTGCCAGCTCTGGACAGAACACCGGGGAGCTGTTTTTT.

The chain has TRBV7-6 and TRBJ2-3; TRBD2 agrees at 8 bases. This CDR3 has 15 residues. J lost 1 base, V lost 6 bases, and 6 bases had no gene match. Germline V gene data show CDR1 as SGHVS and CDR2 as FNYEAQ. The CDR3 loop is CASSYSGAGTDTQYF. In nucleotides, the CDR3 is TGTGCCAGCAGTTATAGCGGGGCCGGCACAGATACGCAGTATTTT. The variable domain in full, with the rest retrieved from reference TRBV7-6 and TRBJ2-3, is GAGVSQSPRYKVTKRGQDVALRCDPISGHVSLYWYRQALGQGPEFLTYFNYEAQQDKSGLPNDRFSAERPEGSISTLTIQRTEQRDSAMYRCASSYSGAGTDTQYFGPGTRLTVL.